This is a list of T cell receptor beta chains from one sample in a study of blood T cell repertoires in COVID-19. The method was immunoSEQ multiplex PCR; TCRdb's version includes in-frame clones alone and lacks a portion of them. The repertoire includes about 170,000 clones, roughly four fifths of them detected once, and over 2.5% sits in the top ten. Material for sequencing was peripheral blood. All receptors come from a human donor with acute or convalescent COVID-19. The donor label of this sample is uncertain. CDR3s include the opening cysteine and the closing phenylalanine or tryptophan. The D gene is left open where the match is weak. For some rows the clone size is stated as once, few or many, or as a class when expanded; others skip it.

TRBV7-3	TRBJ2-7	-	-	TGTGCCAGCAGCCCCCTGACATCGGGGATCAAGCAGTACTTC	CASSPLTSGIKQYF
TRBV5-1	TRBJ1-1	-	-	TGCGCCAGCAGCCTGGGACACACGAACACTGAAGCTTTCTTT	CASSLGHTNTEAFF
TRBV6-5	TRBJ1-2	once	TRBD1	TGTGCCAGCAGTAGACAGGGGGATGGCTACACCTTC	CASSRQGDGYTF
TRBV3-1/TRBV3-2	TRBJ2-1	-	-	TGTGCCAGCAGCCTCCAGGGGTCCGTCGGATCGGAGCAGTTCTTC	CASSLQGSVGSEQFF
TRBV5-4	TRBJ2-2	-	-	TGTGCCAGCAGTGGGGGAGGAGGGGTATACACCGGGGAGCTGTTTTTT	CASSGGGGVYTGELFF
TRBV5-4	TRBJ1-5	-	TRBD1	TGTGCCAGCAGCTTCGGCGGCAGGGGGGATAGCAATCAGCCCCAGCATTTT	CASSFGGRGDSNQPQHF
TRBV28	TRBJ2-3	-	TRBD2	TGTGCCAGCAGTTTGGGGGAACTAGCGGGTGTCACAGATACGCAGTATTTT	CASSLGELAGVTDTQYF
TRBV19	TRBJ1-1	-	-	TGTGCCAGTACCGTGGGGGCAAGCCTCCACACTGAAGCTTTCTTT	CASTVGASLHTEAFF
TRBV5-4	TRBJ2-7	-	-	TGTGCCAGCAGTTATCCCTCGAGGAGCTCCTACGAGCAGTACTTC	CASSYPSRSSYEQYF
TRBV18	TRBJ2-1	few	-	TGTGCCAGCTCTCGTGGGGGCGATTCCTACAATGAGCAGTTCTTC	CASSRGGDSYNEQFF
TRBV6-1	TRBJ1-3	-	-	TGTGCCAGCAGTGAGACAGGTGGAAACACCATATATTTT	CASSETGGNTIYF
TRBV6-5	TRBJ2-7	-	-	TGTGCCAGTGGGACAACCCACTACGAGCAGTACTTC	CASGTTHYEQYF
TRBV3-1/TRBV3-2	TRBJ2-3	-	TRBD2	TGTGCCAGCAGCGGGACTAGCAGCACAGATACGCAGTATTTT	CASSGTSSTDTQYF
TRBV6-5	TRBJ2-5	-	TRBD1	TGTGCCAGCAGTCAACTAGGGGGCGCGGAGACCCAGTACTTC	CASSQLGGAETQYF
TRBV6-5	TRBJ1-2	-	-	TGTGCCACCCTCGGCGGGAACTATGGCTACACCTTC	CATLGGNYGYTF
TRBV5-6	TRBJ2-3	-	TRBD2	TGTGCCAGCAGTTGGGAGGCAGCGGGAGGGCCTGTCCCCGTGGGTACGCAGTATTTT	CASSWEAAGGPVPVGTQYF
TRBV6-5	TRBJ2-5	-	TRBD2	TGTGCCAGCAGTTACTGGGGGGGGGCCCAGTACTTC	CASSYWGGAQYF
TRBV30	TRBJ1-4	-	-	TGTGCCTGGAGTGTAGGTGCAACGGGTGAAAAACTGTTTTTT	CAWSVGATGEKLFF
TRBV6-5	TRBJ1-4	-	TRBD1	TGTGCCAGCAGTAACCGCCGGGACAGGGACGAAAAACTGTTTTTT	CASSNRRDRDEKLFF
TRBV18	TRBJ1-2	-	-	TGTGCCAGCTCACTGCCGGGCAGGGAATATGGCTACACCTTC	CASSLPGREYGYTF
TRBV19	TRBJ2-1	-	TRBD1	TGTGCCAGCCAGAAGGGATGGGCAGGGGGATTTGTAGATGAGCAGTTCTTC	CASQKGWAGGFVDEQFF
TRBV5-4	TRBJ2-7	-	-	TGTGCCAGCAGCTTGGGACTCGGTTTCGAGCAGTACTTC	CASSLGLGFEQYF
TRBV30	TRBJ1-1	-	-	TGTGCCTGGAGTGTTCAAGTGGCAGGGGTAGAAATAGCTTTCTTT	CAWSVQVAGVEIAFF
TRBV5-1	TRBJ1-5	-	-	TGCGCCAGCAGACCAACAGCTAGCAATCAGCCCCAGCATTTT	CASRPTASNQPQHF
TRBV7-8	TRBJ1-2	-	-	TGTGCCAGCAGCTTAGAAGCCACCCACAGCTTCAGCTATGGCTACACCTTC	CASSLEATHSFSYGYTF
TRBV11-1	TRBJ2-7	-	-	TGTGCCAGCAGCTTATCGCAGGGCGGCGAGCAGTACTTC	CASSLSQGGEQYF
TRBV30	TRBJ2-7	-	TRBD1	TGTGCCTGGAGTTCGGGACAGGGAGGCTACGAGCAGTACTTC	CAWSSGQGGYEQYF
TRBV7-9	TRBJ1-6	few	-	TGTGCCCTCGGGGCAGGACTAGGTGCACCCCTCCACTTT	CALGAGLGAPLHF
TRBV20-1	TRBJ1-1	-	TRBD1	TGCAGTGCTAAGGAAGACAGGGATGCTTTCTTT	CSAKEDRDAFF
TRBV12-3/TRBV12-4	TRBJ2-2	-	-	TGTGCCAGCAGTTTTGGAGCCGGGGAGCTGTTTTTT	CASSFGAGELFF
TRBV25-1	TRBJ1-6	-	TRBD1	TGTGCCAGCACCCAGACAGGGGATAATTCACCCCTCCACTTT	CASTQTGDNSPLHF
TRBV18	TRBJ1-2	-	TRBD1	TGTGCCAGCTCACCACTGGGACAGGGAGGACGGTCTAACTATGGCTACACCTTC	CASSPLGQGGRSNYGYTF
TRBV10-2	TRBJ2-1	-	TRBD2	TGCGCCAGCAATCCAGGACTAGCGGGAGGGTTTTACAATGAGCAGTTCTTC	CASNPGLAGGFYNEQFF
TRBV5-6	TRBJ2-2	-	-	TGTGCCAGCAGCTTGGACCCGTGGCGGGCGAACACCGGGGAGCTGTTTTTT	CASSLDPWRANTGELFF
TRBV18	TRBJ1-2	few	TRBD1	TGTGCCAGCCTGGCCGGGACAGGAGCCTCTAACTATGGCTACACCTTC	CASLAGTGASNYGYTF
TRBV19	TRBJ2-2	-	-	TGTGCCAGTACCGACTACGGGAACACCGGGGAGCTGTTTTTT	CASTDYGNTGELFF
TRBV19	TRBJ1-5	-	TRBD1	TGTGCCAGTAGTCCCGGGACAGGGGTCAATCAGCCCCAGCATTTT	CASSPGTGVNQPQHF
TRBV5-5	TRBJ1-5	-	-	TGTGCCAGCAGCTTGGATAGAGGAGGGCCCAATCAGCCCCAGCATTTT	CASSLDRGGPNQPQHF
TRBV6-1	TRBJ1-1	-	-	TGTGCCAGCAGTGACCAAGGACAGATCACTGAAGCTTTCTTT	CASSDQGQITEAFF
TRBV5-6	TRBJ2-7	once	-	TGTGCCAGCAGCTTGGGGGCGGGTTACTCCTACGAGCAGTACTTC	CASSLGAGYSYEQYF
TRBV4-1	TRBJ1-4	-	-	TGCGCCAGCACCCGCCTGGGGGGTAATGAAAAACTGTTTTTT	CASTRLGGNEKLFF
TRBV6-6	TRBJ1-1	-	-	TGTGCCAGCAGTTACCCGGAGTGGGGGGTCACTGAAGCTTTCTTT	CASSYPEWGVTEAFF
TRBV7-9	TRBJ1-2	-	-	TGTGCCAGCCTATCACGCCCGGGGAGCTACACCTTC	CASLSRPGSYTF
TRBV5-1	TRBJ2-1	-	-	TGCGCCAGCGGGAAGGGAGATTCCTACAATGAGCAGTTCTTC	CASGKGDSYNEQFF
TRBV25-1	TRBJ2-5	-	-	TGTGCCAGCAGTGACGCAGGGGCGACAGAGACCCAGTACTTC	CASSDAGATETQYF
TRBV28	TRBJ1-2	-	-	TGTGCCAGCAGCTCTCCGGGGAGGGGCTATGGCTACACCTTC	CASSSPGRGYGYTF
TRBV7-9	TRBJ1-2	-	-	TGTGCCAGCAGTTCCCCCTTGGGGATGATCGGGGGTATAAATGGCTACACCTTC	CASSSPLGMIGGINGYTF
TRBV7-9	TRBJ1-4	-	TRBD1	TGTGCCAGCAGCGCAGACATCAGGGGGGCTAATGAAAAACTGTTTTTT	CASSADIRGANEKLFF
TRBV6-5	TRBJ2-3	-	-	TGTGCCAGCAGATTGCCCGGGTTGAGGACAGATACGCAGTATTTT	CASRLPGLRTDTQYF